This T cell receptor (beta chain) originates from a study of blood T cell repertoires in COVID-19. Assay used: immunoSEQ multiplex PCR; TCRdb lists only in-frame clones, some missing. Found here are just over 250,000 clones, roughly 90% of them singletons; the top ten hold 4%. The material sequenced was peripheral blood. This TCR was sampled from a man in his sixties who had recovered from COVID-19.

This CDR3 is CASERQGSSGANVLTF. As DNA, the CDR3 is TGTGCCAGCGAGCGACAGGGATCCTCTGGGGCCAACGTCCTGACTTTC. The chain is built from TRBV19 and TRBJ2-6; TRBD1 matches 7 bases. The CDR3 contains 16 residues. J was trimmed by 0 bases and V by 9 bases; bases with no gene match: 8. Germline V gene lookup returns CDR1 LNHDA and CDR2 SQIVND (reference sequence).